This T cell receptor beta chain was documented in a study of T-cell memory formation after mild COVID-19. TCRdb re-analysed the 5' RACE reads in MiXCR, keeping a single row per CDR3 protein. This sample has 250,000 to 300,000 distinct CDR3 sequences, with 15% to 20% found just once. General observations from the study: Pre-infection memory harbored some responding clones, suggesting cross-reactive memory joined.

The V end lost 6 bases, the J end lost 4 bases, and 15 bases lay between the germline ends. The CDR3 extends over 14 amino acids. Germline CDR1 reads MNHEY; CDR2 reads SVGEGT. In the case of this clonotype: The antigen is undetermined.

The receptor comes from a man aged 18 to 30 who had mild COVID-19 (a few samples of this study predate the infection). Cell type and time point are not known. Sequencing used PBMCs or a T cell subset sorted from them (not recorded which). The chain combines TRBV6-2 or TRBV6-3 with TRBJ1-1; weak D call: TRBD1 (6 bases). The CDR3 here is CASRPTGGGTEAFF. CDR3 bases: TGTGCCAGCAGACCGACAGGCGGAGGCACTGAAGCTTTCTTT.